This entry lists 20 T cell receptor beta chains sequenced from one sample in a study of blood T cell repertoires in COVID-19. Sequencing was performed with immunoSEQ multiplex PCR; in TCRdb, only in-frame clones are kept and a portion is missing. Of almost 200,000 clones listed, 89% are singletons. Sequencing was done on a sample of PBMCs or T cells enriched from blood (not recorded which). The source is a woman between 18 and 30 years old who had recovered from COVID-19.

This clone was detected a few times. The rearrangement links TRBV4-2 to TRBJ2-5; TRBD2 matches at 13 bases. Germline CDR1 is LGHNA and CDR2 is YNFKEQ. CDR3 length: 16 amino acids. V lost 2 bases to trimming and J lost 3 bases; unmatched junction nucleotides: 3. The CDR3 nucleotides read TGTGCCAGCAGCCAAACCGGGACTAGCGGGGAAGAGACCCAGTACTTC. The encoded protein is CASSQTGTSGEETQYF.

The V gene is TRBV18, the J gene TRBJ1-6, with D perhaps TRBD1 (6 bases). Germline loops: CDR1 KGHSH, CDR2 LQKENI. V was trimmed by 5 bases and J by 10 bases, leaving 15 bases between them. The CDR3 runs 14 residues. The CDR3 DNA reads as TGTGCCAGCTCAGAATCCGGGACACAGTCACCCCTCCACTTT. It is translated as CASSESGTQSPLHF.

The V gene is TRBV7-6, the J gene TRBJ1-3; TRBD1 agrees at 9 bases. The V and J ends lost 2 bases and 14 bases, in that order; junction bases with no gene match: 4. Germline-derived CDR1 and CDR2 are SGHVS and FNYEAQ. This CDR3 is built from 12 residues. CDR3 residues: CASSLTGGVVYF. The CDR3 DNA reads TGTGCCAGCAGCTTAACAGGGGGCGTAGTATATTTT.

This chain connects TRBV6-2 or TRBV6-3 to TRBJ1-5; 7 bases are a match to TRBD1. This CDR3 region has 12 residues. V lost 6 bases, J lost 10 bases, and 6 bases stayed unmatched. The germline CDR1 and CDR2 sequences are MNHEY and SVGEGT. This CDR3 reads CASSDDRVPQHF. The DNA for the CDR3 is TGTGCCAGCAGCGATGACAGGGTACCCCAGCATTTT.

CDR3 amino acids: CAISESGTGVSGYTF. The CDR3 DNA is TGTGCCATCAGTGAGTCCGGGACAGGGGTGAGTGGCTACACCTTC. V and J are TRBV10-3 and TRBJ1-2; 10 bases fit TRBD1. The germline CDR1 and CDR2 sequences are ENHRY and SYGVKD. The CDR3 sequence is 15 residues long. V trimming: 0 bases; J trimming: 7 bases; junction bases outside the gene matches: 5.

The CDR3 DNA follows: TGTGCTAGTGGTTTGGGGGGGCTAGGTGGCTACACCTTC. It yields the protein CASGLGGLGGYTF. The chain has TRBV12-5 and TRBJ1-2, with D possibly TRBD1 on 6 matching bases. Germline CDR1 and CDR2: LGHNT and FRNRAP. V gave up 1 base and J gave up 7 bases, with 10 bases separating them. The CDR3 contains 13 residues.

The CDR3 spells CASSQVDGEYTEAFF. The CDR3 region has the DNA TGCGCCAGCAGCCAAGTTGACGGAGAATACACTGAAGCTTTCTTT. V is TRBV4-1 and J is TRBJ1-1; no clear D. Germline CDR1 and CDR2: MGHRA and YSYEKL. The V end was cut by 1 base, the J end by 3 bases, with 12 bases between. The CDR3 length is 15 residues.

CDR3: CASSYGRGSGYTF. DNA for the CDR3: TGTGCCAGCAGTTACGGCAGGGGGTCTGGCTACACCTTC. This chain uses TRBV6-5 with TRBJ1-2, with 7 positions matching TRBD1. V lost 2 bases, J lost 7 bases, and 4 bases stayed unmatched. CDR3 length: 13 residues. Per the germline V gene, CDR1 is MNHEY and CDR2 is SVGAGI.

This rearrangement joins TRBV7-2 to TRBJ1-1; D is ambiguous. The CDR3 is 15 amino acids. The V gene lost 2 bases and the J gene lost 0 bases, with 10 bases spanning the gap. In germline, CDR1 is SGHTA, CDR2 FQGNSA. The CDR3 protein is CASSLKPRMNTEAFF. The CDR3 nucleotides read TGTGCCAGCAGCTTAAAGCCGAGGATGAACACTGAAGCTTTCTTT.

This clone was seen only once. Here the CDR3 DNA reads TGTGCCAGCAGTTTAACCCAGCAGGGCAGTAATTCACCCCTCCACTTT. This gives the protein CASSLTQQGSNSPLHF. The rearrangement joins TRBV28 to TRBJ1-6; TRBD1 might be the D (5 bases). Germline CDR1 is MDHEN and CDR2 is SYDVKM. This CDR3 has 16 residues. V lost 2 bases and J lost 6, with 14 bases in between.

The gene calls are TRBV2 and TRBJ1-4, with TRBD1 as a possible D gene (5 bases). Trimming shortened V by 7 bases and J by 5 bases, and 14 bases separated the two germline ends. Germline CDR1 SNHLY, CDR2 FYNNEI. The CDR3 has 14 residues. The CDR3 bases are TGTGCCAGCACCCAAGGGAGGGGAAATGAAAAACTGTTTTTT. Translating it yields CASTQGRGNEKLFF.

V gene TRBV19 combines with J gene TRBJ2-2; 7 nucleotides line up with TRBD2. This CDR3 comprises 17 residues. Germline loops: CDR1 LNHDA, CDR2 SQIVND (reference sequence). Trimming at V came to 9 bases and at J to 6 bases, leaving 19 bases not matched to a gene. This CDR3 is CASSRRGVPGPAGELFF. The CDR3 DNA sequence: TGTGCCAGCTCCCGCCGGGGGGTCCCAGGCCCCGCCGGGGAGCTGTTTTTT. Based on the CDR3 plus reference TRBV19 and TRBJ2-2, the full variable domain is DGGITQSPKYLFRKEGQNVTLSCEQNLNHDAMYWYRQDPGQGLRLIYYSQIVNDFQKGDIAEGYSVSREKKESFPLTVTSAQKNPTAFYLCASSRRGVPGPAGELFFGEGSRLTVL.

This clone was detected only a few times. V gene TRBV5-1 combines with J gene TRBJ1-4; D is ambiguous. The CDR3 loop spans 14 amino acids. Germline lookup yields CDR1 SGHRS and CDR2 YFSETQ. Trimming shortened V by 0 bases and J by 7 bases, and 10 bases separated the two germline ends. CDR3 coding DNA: TGCGCCAGCAGCTTGGGCTCGCGGGGTGAAAAACTGTTTTTT. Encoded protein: CASSLGSRGEKLFF.

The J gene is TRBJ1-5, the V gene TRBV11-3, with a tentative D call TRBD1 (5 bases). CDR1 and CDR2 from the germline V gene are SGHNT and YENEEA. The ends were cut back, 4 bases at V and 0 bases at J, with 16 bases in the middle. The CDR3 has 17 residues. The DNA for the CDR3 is TGTGCCAGCAGCTCCGCTTGGGGGGGGGATAGCAATCAGCCCCAGCATTTT. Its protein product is CASSSAWGGDSNQPQHF.

CDR3 coding DNA: TGCGCCAGCAGCCAAGATCGGGCTTCAGGGGGCGCAGTCCCGAGGTGGGGCTACACCTTC. It is translated as CASSQDRASGGAVPRWGYTF. The genes are TRBV4-1 and TRBJ1-2; 8 positions agree with TRBD1. Germline trimming cut 0 bases from V and 8 bases from J; bases unmatched to any gene: 23. This CDR3 is built from 20 residues. Germline assignment: CDR1 MGHRA and CDR2 YSYEKL.

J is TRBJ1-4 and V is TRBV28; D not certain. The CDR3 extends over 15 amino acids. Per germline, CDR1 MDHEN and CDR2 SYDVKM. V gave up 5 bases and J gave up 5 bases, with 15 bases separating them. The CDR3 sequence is CASSRMGRSNEKLFF. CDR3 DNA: TGTGCCAGCAGTCGGATGGGGAGGAGCAATGAAAAACTGTTTTTT.

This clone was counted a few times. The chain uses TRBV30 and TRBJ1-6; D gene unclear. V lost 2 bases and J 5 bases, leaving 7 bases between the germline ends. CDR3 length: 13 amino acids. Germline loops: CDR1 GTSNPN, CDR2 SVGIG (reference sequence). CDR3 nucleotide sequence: TGTGCCTGGAGTTTACAGAATAATTCACCCCTCCACTTT. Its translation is CAWSLQNNSPLHF.

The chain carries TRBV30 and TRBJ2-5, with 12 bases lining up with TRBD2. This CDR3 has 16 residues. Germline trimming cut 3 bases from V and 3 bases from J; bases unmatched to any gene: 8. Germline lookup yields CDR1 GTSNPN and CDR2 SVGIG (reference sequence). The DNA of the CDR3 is TGTGCCTGGAGCGTTAAACTAGCGGGGGGCAAAGAGACCCAGTACTTC. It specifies CAWSVKLAGGKETQYF. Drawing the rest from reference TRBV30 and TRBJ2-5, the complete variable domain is SQTIHQWPATLVQPVGSPLSLECTVEGTSNPNLYWYRQAAGRGLQLLFYSVGIGQISSEVPQNLSASRPQDRQFILSSKKLLLSDSGFYLCAWSVKLAGGKETQYFGPGTRLLVL.

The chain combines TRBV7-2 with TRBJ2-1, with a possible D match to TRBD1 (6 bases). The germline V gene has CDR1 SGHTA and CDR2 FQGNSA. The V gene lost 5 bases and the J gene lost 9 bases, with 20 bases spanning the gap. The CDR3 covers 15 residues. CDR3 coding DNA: TGTGCCAGCAGCCCCCGGGACAACCCACGGGTTGAGCAGTTCTTC. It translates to CASSPRDNPRVEQFF.

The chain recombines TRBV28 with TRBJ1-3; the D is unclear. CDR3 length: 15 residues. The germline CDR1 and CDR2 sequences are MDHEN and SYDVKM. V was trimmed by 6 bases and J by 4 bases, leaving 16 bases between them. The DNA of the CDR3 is TGTGCCAGCAGACTTATCGTCCCAACCGGAAACACCATATATTTT. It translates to CASRLIVPTGNTIYF. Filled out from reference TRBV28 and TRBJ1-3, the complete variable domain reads DVKVTQSSRYLVKRTGEKVFLECVQDMDHENMFWYRQDPGLGLRLIYFSYDVKMKEKGDIPEGYSVSREKKERFSLILESASTNQTSMYLCASRLIVPTGNTIYFGEGSWLTVV.